One sample yielded the 6 T cell receptor beta chains listed below, sequenced in a study of shared clonotypes between healthy human individuals. Assay: immunoSEQ multiplex PCR; the TCRdb copy retains only in-frame clones and omits some. This sample has about 600,000 clones; roughly 95% occur once, and the top ten carry 0.11%. Naive CD8 cells comprised CD45RO-negative, CCR7-positively selected cells, excluding terminally differentiated effector memory CD45RA+ cells. Sequenced sample: naive CD8+ T cells sorted from blood. The receptors were gathered from a woman aged 25 to 39 in good health.

The genes are TRBV5-1 and TRBJ2-7, with TRBD1 matching 10 bases. The V and J ends lost 2 bases and 5 bases, in that order; junction bases with no gene match: 4. The germline gives CDR1 SGHRS, CDR2 YFSETQ. The CDR3 spans 14 residues. Here the CDR3 reads CASSFSGTGDEQYF. The CDR3 DNA reads TGCGCCAGCAGCTTCTCCGGGACAGGGGACGAGCAGTACTTC.

V is TRBV29-1 and J is TRBJ2-1; no definite D call. V gave up 3 bases and J gave up 0 bases, with 6 bases separating them. The CDR3 totals 13 residues. Germline-derived CDR1 and CDR2 are SQVTM and ANQGSEA. In nucleotides, the CDR3 is TGCAGCGTTGACACGAGCTCCTACAATGAGCAGTTCTTC. Its protein product is CSVDTSSYNEQFF.

This chain joins TRBV9 and TRBJ2-1; the D call may be TRBD1 or TRBD2 (6 bases each). Germline V gene lookup returns CDR1 SGDLS and CDR2 YYNGEE. The CDR3 totals 16 residues. V was clipped by 0 bases and J by 10 bases, with 20 bases between them. The CDR3 DNA is TGTGCCAGCAGCGTAGGGACTATCTCCCTTACAGGGGAGCAGTTCTTC. Translation gives CASSVGTISLTGEQFF.

The chain is built from TRBV5-1 and TRBJ1-1; 10 bases are shared with TRBD1. The CDR3 runs to 17 residues. Germline-derived CDR1 and CDR2 are SGHRS and YFSETQ. V lost 3 bases to trimming and J lost 1 base; unmatched junction nucleotides: 9. CDR3 amino acids: CASSSGTGDGPNTEAFF. CDR3 bases: TGCGCCAGCAGCTCCGGGACAGGGGATGGGCCGAACACTGAAGCTTTCTTT.

This chain joins TRBV19 and TRBJ2-1, with 7 bases matching TRBD2. Germline assignment: CDR1 LNHDA and CDR2 SQIVND (reference sequence). There are 14 residues in the CDR3. Unmatched junction bases numbered 7, after V lost 5 bases and J lost 6 bases. The CDR3 region has the DNA TGTGCCAGTAGTTGGGGGGAGGGCCTCAATGAGCAGTTCTTC. Translated: CASSWGEGLNEQFF.

V and J are TRBV10-2 and TRBJ2-2; D uncertain. V was cut by 2 bases and J by 9 bases, with 7 bases left in between. Germline CDR1 and CDR2: WSHSY and SAAADI. The length of the CDR3 is 12 residues. CDR3 in amino acids: CASSEPGRELFF. CDR3 in DNA: TGCGCCAGCAGTGAGCCAGGAAGGGAGCTGTTTTTT.